The rows below give T cell receptor beta chains drawn from one sample of a study of blood T cell repertoires in COVID-19. Sequencing used immunoSEQ multiplex PCR; TCRdb keeps in-frame clones, though not all of them. The table includes fewer than 500,000 clones, around 87% detected once. The sequenced sample consisted of PBMCs or T cells enriched from blood (not recorded which). These TCRs come from a young woman who had recovered from COVID-19. CDR3s include the opening cysteine and the closing phenylalanine or tryptophan. D genes are given only for firm matches. Clone size, where shown, is once, few, many, or a class for clones that have expanded.

d_call,v_call,clone_size,cdr3_aa
TRBD2,TRBV6-5,.,CASSYSGLESTDTQYF
TRBD2,TRBV5-1,.,CASSLDPSGSSYNEQFF
.,TRBV5-1,.,CASSLVGGSTNEQFF
.,TRBV5-1,.,CASSLETPQETQYF
.,TRBV5-1,.,CASSGLNQETQYF
.,TRBV2,.,CASTGDQDTEAFF
.,TRBV5-6,.,CASSYFNYGYTF
.,TRBV9,.,CASSLSGALADTQYF
TRBD1,TRBV6-4,.,CASSDTPGQGAAFF
TRBD1,TRBV6-5,.,CASSPKGQGLAGYTF
TRBD1,TRBV24-1,.,CATDSGTGNYGYTF
TRBD1,TRBV19,.,CASSTRGQVAYGYTF
TRBD1,TRBV10-3,.,CAISESKSRNDADRGYYGYTF
.,TRBV29-1,once,CSVKEPGTEAFF
TRBD1,TRBV5-5,.,CASSFDGTGYNGYTF
TRBD1,TRBV30,.,CAGTTGASYNEQFF
TRBD2,TRBV5-1,.,CASSRIGPTSGGRTDTQYF
TRBD2,TRBV6-1,.,CASSGTSGGGADTQYF
TRBD1,TRBV2,.,CASSEWDRGRVGPADYGYTF
.,TRBV20-1,.,CSALGGGYTF
.,TRBV5-1,.,CASSLALSTGGANEKLFF
.,TRBV6-1,.,CASSESWAGASSGANVLTF
.,TRBV19,.,CASSIGSSGTQYF
TRBD2,TRBV28,.,CASSPPSGGQGDTQYF
.,TRBV5-1,.,CASSGQGFQETQYF
TRBD1,TRBV4-1,.,CASRGWDRGSPLHF
TRBD1,TRBV30,.,CARKGSGTGLFFGGYTF
TRBD1,TRBV7-2,once,CASSADRGNEKLFF
.,TRBV19,.,CASSSEASLNTEAFF
.,TRBV11-2,.,CASSPPVNTEAFF